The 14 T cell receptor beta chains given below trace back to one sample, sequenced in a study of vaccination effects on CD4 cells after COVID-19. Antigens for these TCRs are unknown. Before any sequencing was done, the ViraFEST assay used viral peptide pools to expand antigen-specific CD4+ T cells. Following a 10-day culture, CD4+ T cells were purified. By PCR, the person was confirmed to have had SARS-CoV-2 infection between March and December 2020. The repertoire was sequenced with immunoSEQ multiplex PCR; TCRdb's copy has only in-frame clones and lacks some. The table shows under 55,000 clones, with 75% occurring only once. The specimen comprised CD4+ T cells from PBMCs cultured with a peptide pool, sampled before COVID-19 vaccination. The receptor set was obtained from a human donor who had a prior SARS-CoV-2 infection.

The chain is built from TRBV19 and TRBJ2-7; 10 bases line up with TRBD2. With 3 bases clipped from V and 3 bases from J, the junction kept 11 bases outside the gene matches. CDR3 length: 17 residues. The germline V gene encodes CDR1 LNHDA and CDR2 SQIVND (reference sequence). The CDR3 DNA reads TGTGCCAGTAGTATGAGGACTAGCGGATCCCATTTCTACGAGCAGTACTTC. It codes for CASSMRTSGSHFYEQYF.

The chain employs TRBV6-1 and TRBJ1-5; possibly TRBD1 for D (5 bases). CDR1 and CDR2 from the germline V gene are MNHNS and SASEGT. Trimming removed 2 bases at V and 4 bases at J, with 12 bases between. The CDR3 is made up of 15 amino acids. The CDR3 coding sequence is TGTGCCAGCAGTGAACAGGGTGGGGAGAATCAGCCCCAGCATTTT. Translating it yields CASSEQGGENQPQHF.

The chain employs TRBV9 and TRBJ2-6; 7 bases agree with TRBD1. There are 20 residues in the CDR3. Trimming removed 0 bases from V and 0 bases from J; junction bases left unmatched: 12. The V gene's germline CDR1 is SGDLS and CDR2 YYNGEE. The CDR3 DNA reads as TGTGCCAGCAGCGTAGGTACCCGGACAGGTTCTTTCTCTGGGGCCAACGTCCTGACTTTC. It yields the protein CASSVGTRTGSFSGANVLTF.

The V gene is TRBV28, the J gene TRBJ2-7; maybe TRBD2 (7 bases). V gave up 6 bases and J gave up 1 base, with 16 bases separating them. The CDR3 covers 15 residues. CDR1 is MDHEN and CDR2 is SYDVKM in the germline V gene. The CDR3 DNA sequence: TGTGCCAGCAGCATCGTAGGGGGAGGGTCCTACGAGCAGTACTTC. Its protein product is CASSIVGGGSYEQYF.

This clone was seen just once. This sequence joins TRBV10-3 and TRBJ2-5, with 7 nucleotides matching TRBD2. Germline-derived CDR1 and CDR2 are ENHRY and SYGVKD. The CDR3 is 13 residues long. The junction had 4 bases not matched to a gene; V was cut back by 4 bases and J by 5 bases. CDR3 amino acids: CAISVQGGETQYF. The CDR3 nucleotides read TGTGCCATCAGTGTGCAGGGAGGGGAGACCCAGTACTTC.

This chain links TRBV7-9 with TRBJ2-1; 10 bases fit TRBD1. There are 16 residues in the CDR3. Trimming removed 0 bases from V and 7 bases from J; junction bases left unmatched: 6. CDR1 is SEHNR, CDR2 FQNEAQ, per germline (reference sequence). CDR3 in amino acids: CASSLAGDRGRNEQFF. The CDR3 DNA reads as TGTGCCAGCAGCTTAGCCGGGGACAGGGGTAGGAATGAGCAGTTCTTC.

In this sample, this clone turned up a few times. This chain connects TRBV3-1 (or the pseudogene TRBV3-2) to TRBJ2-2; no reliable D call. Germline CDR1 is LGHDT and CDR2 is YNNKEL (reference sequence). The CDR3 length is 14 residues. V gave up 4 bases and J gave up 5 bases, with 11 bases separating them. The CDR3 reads CASSLRLETGELFF. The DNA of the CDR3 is TGTGCCAGCAGCCTAAGACTGGAGACCGGGGAGCTGTTTTTT.

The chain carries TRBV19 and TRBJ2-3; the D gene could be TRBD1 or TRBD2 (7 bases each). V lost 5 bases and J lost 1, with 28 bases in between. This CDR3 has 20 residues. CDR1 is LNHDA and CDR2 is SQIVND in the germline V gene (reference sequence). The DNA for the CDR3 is TGTGCCAGTAGTCGAAACTCCAGGGGGATTCTAGCGGTGGGCACAGATACGCAGTATTTT. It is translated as CASSRNSRGILAVGTDTQYF.

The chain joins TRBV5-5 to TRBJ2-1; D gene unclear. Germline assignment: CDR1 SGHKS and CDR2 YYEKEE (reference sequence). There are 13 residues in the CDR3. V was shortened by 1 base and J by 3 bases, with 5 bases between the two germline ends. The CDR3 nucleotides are TGTGCCAGCAGCTTGATAAGCTACAATGAGCAGTTCTTC. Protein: CASSLISYNEQFF.

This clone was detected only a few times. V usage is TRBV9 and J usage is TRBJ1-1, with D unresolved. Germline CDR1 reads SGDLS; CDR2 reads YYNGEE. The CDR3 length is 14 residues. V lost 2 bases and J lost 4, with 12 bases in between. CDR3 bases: TGTGCCAGCAGCGTCGGGGTCTCTGGCACTGAAGCTTTCTTT. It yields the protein CASSVGVSGTEAFF.

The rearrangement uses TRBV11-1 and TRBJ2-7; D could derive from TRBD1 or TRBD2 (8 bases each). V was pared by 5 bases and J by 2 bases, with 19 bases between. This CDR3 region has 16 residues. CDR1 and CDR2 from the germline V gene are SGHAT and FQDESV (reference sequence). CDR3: CASSHREGTGAYEQYF. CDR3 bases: TGTGCCAGCAGCCACCGGGAGGGGACAGGAGCCTACGAGCAGTACTTC.

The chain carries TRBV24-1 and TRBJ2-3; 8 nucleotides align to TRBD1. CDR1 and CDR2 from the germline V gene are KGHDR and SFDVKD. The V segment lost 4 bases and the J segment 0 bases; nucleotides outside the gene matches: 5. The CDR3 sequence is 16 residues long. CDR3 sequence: CATSEADRASTDTQYF. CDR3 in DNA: TGTGCCACCAGTGAAGCGGACAGGGCTAGCACAGATACGCAGTATTTT.

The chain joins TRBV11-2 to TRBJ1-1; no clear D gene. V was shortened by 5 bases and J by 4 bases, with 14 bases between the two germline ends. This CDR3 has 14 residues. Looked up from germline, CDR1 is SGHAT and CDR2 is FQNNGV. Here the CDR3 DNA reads TGTGCCAGCAGCCGAGCTACGATGGGCACTGAAGCTTTCTTT. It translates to CASSRATMGTEAFF. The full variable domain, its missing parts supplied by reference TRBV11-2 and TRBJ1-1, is EAGVAQSPRYKIIEKRQSVAFWCNPISGHATLYWYQQILGQGPKLLIQFQNNGVVDDSQLPKDRFSAERLKGVDSTLKIQPAKLEDSAVYLCASSRATMGTEAFFGQGTRLTVV.

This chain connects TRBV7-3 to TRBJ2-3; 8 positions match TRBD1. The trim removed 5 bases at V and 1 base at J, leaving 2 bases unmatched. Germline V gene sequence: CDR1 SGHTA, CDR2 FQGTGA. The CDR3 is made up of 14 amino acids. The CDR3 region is CASSQDRGTDTQYF. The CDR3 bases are TGTGCCAGCAGCCAGGACAGGGGCACAGATACGCAGTATTTT.